The 21 T cell receptor beta chains listed next were all sequenced from one sample in a study of cytomegalovirus exposure and HLA in healthy donors. The PCR ran on 60 Vbeta and 13 Jbeta primers. Libraries were prepared by immunoSEQ multiplex PCR; TCRdb keeps only in-frame clonotypes and omits some of them. The table has roughly 120,000 clones, about 8.6% seen once. Sample: PBMCs. The receptor set was obtained from a woman aged 40 to 55 in good health and CMV-seropositive.

The V and J genes are TRBV11-3 and TRBJ2-2, with 11 bases identical to TRBD1. The length of the CDR3 is 16 residues. V lost 0 bases, J lost 7 bases, and 4 bases stayed unmatched. Germline V CDR1 and CDR2: SGHNT, YENEEA. The CDR3 region has the DNA TGTGCCAGCAGCTTAGAGTCCGGGACAGGGGGCGGGGAGCTGTTTTTT. Residues: CASSLESGTGGGELFF.

This chain joins TRBV2 and TRBJ1-2; a weak D match, TRBD1 (6 bases). The V gene lost 10 bases and the J gene lost 2 bases, with 17 bases spanning the gap. This CDR3 is 14 amino acids long. Germline CDR1 is SNHLY and CDR2 is FYNNEI. CDR3 sequence reads: CATQATGRNYGYTF. The CDR3 DNA is TGTGCCACCCAAGCGACAGGCAGAAACTATGGCTACACCTTC. Full variable domain (remainder filled in from reference TRBV2 and TRBJ1-2): EPEVTQTPSHQVTQMGQEVILRCVPISNHLYFYWYRQILGQKVEFLVSFYNNEISEKSEIFDDQFSVERPDGSNFTLKIRSTKLEDSAMYFCATQATGRNYGYTFGSGTRLTVV.

This clone was detected a few times. The J gene is TRBJ1-5, the V gene TRBV28, with 7 bases fitting TRBD1. CDR3 size: 14 residues. V dropped 10 bases and J dropped 3; count of bases not matched to a gene: 9. Germline-derived CDR1 and CDR2 are MDHEN and SYDVKM. The chain's CDR3 is CATAAGTDNQPQHF. The DNA for the CDR3 is TGTGCCACTGCAGCCGGGACAGACAATCAGCCCCAGCATTTT.

This clone has only a few counts. The chain is built from TRBV9 and TRBJ1-2; 8 bases line up with TRBD1. The CDR3 contains 16 residues. V lost 4 bases and J lost 4; bases outside the gene matches: 12. CDR1 SGDLS and CDR2 YYNGEE come from the germline V gene. The CDR3: CASSSQGARTSYGYTF. CDR3 DNA: TGTGCCAGCAGCTCGCAGGGGGCGCGCACGTCCTATGGCTACACCTTC.

The chain carries TRBV7-8 and TRBJ2-1, with a possible D match to TRBD2 (5 bases). The V end was cut by 1 base, the J end by 0 bases, with 13 bases between. Germline assignment: CDR1 SGHVS and CDR2 FQNEAQ. CDR3 length: 17 amino acids. This chain's CDR3 is CASSLVPSGSSYNEQFF. In nucleotides, the CDR3 is TGTGCCAGCAGCTTAGTGCCCTCGGGGTCCTCCTACAATGAGCAGTTCTTC. Full variable domain (outside the CDR3, taken from reference TRBV7-8 and TRBJ2-1): GAGVSQSPRYKVAKRGQDVALRCDPISGHVSLFWYQQALGQGPEFLTYFQNEAQLDKSGLPSDRFFAERPEGSVSTLKIQRTQQEDSAVYLCASSLVPSGSSYNEQFFGPGTRLTVL.

This clone was seen a few times. V is TRBV6-4 and J is TRBJ1-1, with D tentatively TRBD1 (5 bases). CDR3 length: 15 amino acids. V was pared by 0 bases and J by 3 bases, with 11 bases between. The germline gives CDR1 MRHNA, CDR2 SNTAGT. CDR3 region: CASSDSRGWDTEAFF. The CDR3, as DNA: TGTGCCAGCAGTGACTCTAGGGGATGGGACACTGAAGCTTTCTTT.

The rearrangement links TRBV7-9 to TRBJ2-1; D possibly corresponds to TRBD1 (5 bases). The germline V and J ends were trimmed by 5 bases and 4 bases, with 15 bases remaining between them. Germline loops: CDR1 SEHNR, CDR2 FQNEAQ (reference sequence). The CDR3 runs 15 residues. CDR3 in amino acids: CASSHLQVSYNEQFF. CDR3 nucleotide sequence: TGTGCCAGCAGCCACCTACAGGTATCGTACAATGAGCAGTTCTTC.

This clone has just a few counts. This rearrangement joins TRBV6-1 to TRBJ1-2; D not resolved. Deletions cut 4 bases from V and 3 bases from J, with 9 bases between. The CDR3 has 13 residues. Germline V gene lookup returns CDR1 MNHNS and CDR2 SASEGT. Here the CDR3 reads CASSASQDYGYTF. The CDR3 DNA is TGTGCCAGCAGTGCCAGCCAGGACTATGGCTACACCTTC.

This clone was seen only a few times. This chain uses TRBV10-3 with TRBJ2-5, with 10 bases identical to TRBD1. From germline, CDR1 is ENHRY and CDR2 SYGVKD. Unmatched junction bases numbered 8, after V lost 8 bases and J lost 5 bases. The CDR3 is made up of 14 amino acids. The CDR3 nucleotides are TGTGCCATCCGGGACAGGGGCTCGGCGGAGACCCAGTACTTC. Protein: CAIRDRGSAETQYF.

In its sample, this clone was seen a few times. This chain uses TRBV5-1 with TRBJ2-3; no reliable D call. The germline V gene has CDR1 SGHRS and CDR2 YFSETQ. V was clipped by 4 bases and J by 4 bases, with 10 bases between them. The CDR3 extends over 13 amino acids. The CDR3 bases are TGCGCCAGCAGCCCACCTCGGGCAGATACGCAGTATTTT. Residues: CASSPPRADTQYF.

The chain couples TRBV10-3 to TRBJ2-7; 7 positions agree with TRBD1. V lost 9 bases to trimming and J lost 4 bases; unmatched junction nucleotides: 6. This CDR3 contains 12 residues. Germline-derived CDR1 and CDR2 are ENHRY and SYGVKD. The CDR3 sequence: CAMGTESYEQYF. The CDR3 nucleotides read TGTGCCATGGGGACAGAAAGTTACGAGCAGTACTTC.

The J gene is TRBJ1-1, the V gene TRBV21-1; TRBD1, the D gene given by the table, was not confirmed from the DNA. TRBV21-1 is a known pseudogene. CDR3 length equals 16 residues. This chain's CDR3 is CASSKGTGDKCTEAFF. Written as DNA, the CDR3 is TGTGCCAGCAGCAAAGGGACAGGGGATAAGTGCACTGAAGCTTTCTTT.

This clone was seen a few times. The rearrangement links TRBV6-1 to TRBJ2-7; perhaps TRBD2 as D (7 bases). This CDR3 has 14 residues. Germline V gene sequence: CDR1 MNHNS, CDR2 SASEGT. V was shortened by 6 bases and J by 5 bases, with 17 bases between the two germline ends. The CDR3 reads CASRNREGGDEQYF. In DNA, the CDR3 is TGTGCCAGCAGAAACAGGGAGGGTGGCGACGAGCAGTACTTC.

This clone has just a few counts. CDR3 nucleotides: TGTGCCAGCAGGATGCCCGGGACAGGGGGCAACGAGCAGTACTTC. Protein: CASRMPGTGGNEQYF. The chain is built from TRBV5-5 and TRBJ2-7; 12 positions agree with TRBD1. The CDR3 is 15 amino acids. With V trimmed by 5 bases and J by 5 bases, 8 bases remained unmatched. The germline V gene encodes CDR1 SGHKS and CDR2 YYEKEE (reference sequence).

Only a few counts were recorded for this clone. The J gene is TRBJ1-1, the V gene TRBV11-2, with 10 nucleotides matching TRBD1. Germline V gene sequence: CDR1 SGHAT, CDR2 FQNNGV. V shed 1 base, J shed 4 bases, and the junction held 6 bases outside the gene matches. This CDR3 is built from 16 residues. The CDR3 DNA follows: TGTGCCAGCAGCTTAGGGACAGGGGGAGAGAGCACTGAAGCTTTCTTT. This encodes CASSLGTGGESTEAFF.

This clone was picked up a small number of times. The rearrangement joins TRBV7-6 to TRBJ2-7, with 7 bases fitting TRBD1. The ends lost 3 bases at V and 2 bases at J; junction bases unmatched: 10. This CDR3 is built from 16 residues. CDR1 and CDR2 (germline): SGHVS, FNYEAQ. The CDR3 DNA is TGTGCCAGCAGCTTGGTGTCCGGGACAGCAACCTACGAGCAGTACTTC. This gives the protein CASSLVSGTATYEQYF.

This clone was detected a few times. J is TRBJ2-1 and V is TRBV7-2; D might be TRBD2 (6 bases). This CDR3 is built from 12 residues. Trimming removed 5 bases from V and 4 bases from J, with 6 bases in between. Germline V gene data show CDR1 as SGHTA and CDR2 as FQGNSA. The CDR3 region has the DNA TGTGCCAGCAGCCGGGAGTACAATGAGCAGTTCTTC. Its translation is CASSREYNEQFF. The variable domain in full, with the rest retrieved from reference TRBV7-2 and TRBJ2-1, is GAGVSQSPSNKVTEKGKDVELRCDPISGHTALYWYRQSLGQGLEFLIYFQGNSAPDKSGLPSDRFSAERTGGSVSTLTIQRTQQEDSAVYLCASSREYNEQFFGPGTRLTVL.

The chain joins TRBV5-6 to TRBJ1-5, with 9 positions matching TRBD1. Trimming cost V 3 bases and J 6 bases; bases outside gene matches: 10. CDR1 SGHDT and CDR2 YYEEEE come from the germline V gene. The CDR3 has 16 amino acids. This CDR3 is CASSWGQGLSSQPQHF. CDR3 bases: TGTGCCAGCAGCTGGGGACAGGGTTTGTCGTCTCAGCCCCAGCATTTT. Variable domain in full (rest from reference TRBV5-6 and TRBJ1-5): DAGVTQSPTHLIKTRGQQVTLRCSPKSGHDTVSWYQQALGQGPQFIFQYYEEEERQRGNFPDRFSGHQFPNYSSELNVNALLLGDSALYLCASSWGQGLSSQPQHFGDGTRLSIL.

In its sample, this clone was seen a few times. This rearrangement joins TRBV18 to TRBJ2-5; tentative D call: TRBD1 (6 bases). Per germline, CDR1 KGHSH and CDR2 LQKENI. Trimming removed 2 bases at V and 5 bases at J, with 9 bases between. This CDR3 comprises 13 residues. As DNA, the CDR3 is TGTGCCAGCTCACCAGGGGGCGCGGAGACCCAGTACTTC. It encodes CASSPGGAETQYF.

In this sample, this clone is medium-sized. J is TRBJ1-1 and V is TRBV5-4; 7 bases are a match to TRBD1. Germline values: CDR1 SGHNT, CDR2 YYREEE (reference sequence). This CDR3 spans 15 amino acids. V shed 4 bases and J 1 base; nucleotides not matched to a gene: 7. The DNA of the CDR3 is TGTGCCAGCAGCGGAACAGGGGATGCGAACACTGAAGCTTTCTTT. Protein sequence: CASSGTGDANTEAFF.

CDR3 region: CASSVSGGAYNEQFF. The CDR3 coding sequence is TGTGCCAGCAGCGTTAGCGGGGGGGCCTACAATGAGCAGTTCTTC. This sequence joins TRBV5-6 and TRBJ2-1, with TRBD2 identical over 11 bases. The CDR3 length is 15 residues. The ends lost 4 bases at V and 2 bases at J; junction bases unmatched: 2. Looked up from germline, CDR1 is SGHDT and CDR2 is YYEEEE.